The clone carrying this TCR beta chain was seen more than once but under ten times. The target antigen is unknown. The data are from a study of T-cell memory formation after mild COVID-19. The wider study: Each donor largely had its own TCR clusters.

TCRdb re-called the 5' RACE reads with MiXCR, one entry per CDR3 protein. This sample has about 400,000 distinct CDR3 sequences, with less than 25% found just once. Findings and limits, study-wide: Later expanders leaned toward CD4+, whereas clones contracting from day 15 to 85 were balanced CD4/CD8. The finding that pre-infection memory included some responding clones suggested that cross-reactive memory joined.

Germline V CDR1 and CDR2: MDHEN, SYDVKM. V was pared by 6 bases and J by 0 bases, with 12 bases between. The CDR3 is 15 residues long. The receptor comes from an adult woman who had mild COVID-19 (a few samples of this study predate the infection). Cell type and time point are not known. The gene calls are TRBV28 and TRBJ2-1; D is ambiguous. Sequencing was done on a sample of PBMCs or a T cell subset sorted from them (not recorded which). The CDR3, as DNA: TGTGCCAGCAGGGTCCGGCCCAGCTCCTACAATGAGCAGTTCTTC. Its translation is CASRVRPSSYNEQFF. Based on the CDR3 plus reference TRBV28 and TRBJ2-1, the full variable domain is DVKVTQSSRYLVKRTGEKVFLECVQDMDHENMFWYRQDPGLGLRLIYFSYDVKMKEKGDIPEGYSVSREKKERFSLILESASTNQTSMYLCASRVRPSSYNEQFFGPGTRLTVL.